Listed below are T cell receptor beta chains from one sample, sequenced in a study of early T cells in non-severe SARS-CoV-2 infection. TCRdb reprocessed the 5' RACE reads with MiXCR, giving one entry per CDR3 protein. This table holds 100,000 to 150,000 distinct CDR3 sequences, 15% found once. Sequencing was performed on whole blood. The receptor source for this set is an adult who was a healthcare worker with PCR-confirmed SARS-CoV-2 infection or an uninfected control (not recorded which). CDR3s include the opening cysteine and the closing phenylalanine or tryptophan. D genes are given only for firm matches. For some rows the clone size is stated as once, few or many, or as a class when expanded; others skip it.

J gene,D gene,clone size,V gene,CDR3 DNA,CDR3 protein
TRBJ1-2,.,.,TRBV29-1,TGCAGCGTTGGGCAGGCGGATGGCTACACCTTC,CSVGQADGYTF
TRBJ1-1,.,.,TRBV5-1,TGCGCCAGCAGACAAACCGAGGGAGGGTGGACTGAAGCTTTCTTT,CASRQTEGGWTEAFF
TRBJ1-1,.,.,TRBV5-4,TGTGCCAGCAGCATCCAGGGGATGAACACTGAAGCTTTCTTT,CASSIQGMNTEAFF
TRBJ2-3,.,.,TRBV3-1,TGTGCCAGCAGCCAGACGTGGGGCGGCTCAAGCACAGATACGCAGTATTTT,CASSQTWGGSSTDTQYF
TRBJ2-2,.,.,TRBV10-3,TGTGCCATCAGTGGGACTCCCGCTTCGAACACCGGGGAGCTGTTTTTT,CAISGTPASNTGELFF
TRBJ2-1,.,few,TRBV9,TGTGCCAGCAGCGCCTTGGGGAATGAGCAGTTCTTC,CASSALGNEQFF
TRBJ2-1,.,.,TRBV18,TGTGCCAGCTCACCACTAACGGGATACAATGAGCAGTTCTTC,CASSPLTGYNEQFF
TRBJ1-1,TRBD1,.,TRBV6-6,TGTGCCAGCAGTTACCCGCCGGGACAGGTGAACACTGAAGCTTTCTTT,CASSYPPGQVNTEAFF
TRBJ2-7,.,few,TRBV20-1,TGCAGTGCCTTTCTAGGGGGAACCTACGAGCAGTACTTC,CSAFLGGTYEQYF
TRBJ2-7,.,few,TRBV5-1,TGCGCCAGCAGCTTGGGTGGTCAGGGGTCCCTGGACGAGCAGTACTTC,CASSLGGQGSLDEQYF
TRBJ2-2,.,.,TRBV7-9,TGTGCCAGCAGCCCCCCTGAACAAAACACCGGGGAGCTGTTTTTT,CASSPPEQNTGELFF
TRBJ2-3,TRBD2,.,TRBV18,TGTGCCAGCTCACCCCCCGGGACTAGGGGAGCAGATACGCAGTATTTT,CASSPPGTRGADTQYF
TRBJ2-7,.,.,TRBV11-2,TGTGCCAGCAGCCCCCAGGGGCGGCCCGCGGCCGAGCAGTACTTC,CASSPQGRPAAEQYF
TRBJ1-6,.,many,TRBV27,TGTGCCAGCAGTTCTTTCGGAGGGTTTCGAAATTCACCCCTCCACTTT,CASSSFGGFRNSPLHF
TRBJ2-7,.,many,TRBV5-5,TGTGCCAGCAGCCTCGGACCCAACTACGAGCAGTACTTC,CASSLGPNYEQYF
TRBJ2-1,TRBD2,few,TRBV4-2,TGTGCCAGCAGCCAAGAGATTACTAGCGGGGGGGGAGTCCCGTTCTTC,CASSQEITSGGGVPFF
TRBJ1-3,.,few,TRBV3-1,TGTGCCAGCAGCCAGCTGGGAAACGCTGGAAACACCATATATTTT,CASSQLGNAGNTIYF
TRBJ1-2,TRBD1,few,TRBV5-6,TGTGCCAGCAGCTCCAGGGGGGCTAACTATGGCTACACCTTC,CASSSRGANYGYTF
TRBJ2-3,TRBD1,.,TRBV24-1,TGTGCCACCAGTGACCCCTACAGGGGTAATACGCAGTATTTT,CATSDPYRGNTQYF
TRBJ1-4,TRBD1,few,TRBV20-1,TGCAGTGCCTCAAATCCAGGGGGCGGTGGTGAAAAACTGTTTTTT,CSASNPGGGGEKLFF
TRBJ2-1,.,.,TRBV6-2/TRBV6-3,TGTGCCAGCAGTCCCCGAACGGGAAATAAGCAGTTCTTC,CASSPRTGNKQFF
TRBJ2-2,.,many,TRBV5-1,TGCGCCAGCAGCCTAGACAGTTCCGGGGAGCTGTTTTTT,CASSLDSSGELFF
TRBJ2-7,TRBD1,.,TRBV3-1,TGTGCCAGCAGCCAATCGGGACAGGGGGTTTACGAGCAGTACTTC,CASSQSGQGVYEQYF
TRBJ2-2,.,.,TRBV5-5,TGTGCCAGCAGCTTGGGGGCCTTGGACACCGGGGAGCTGTTTTTT,CASSLGALDTGELFF
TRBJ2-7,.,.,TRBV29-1,TGCAGCGTTGAAGATCCAGGTTCCTACGAGCAGTACTTC,CSVEDPGSYEQYF
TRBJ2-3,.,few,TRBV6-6,TGTGCCAGCAGTCGGACTCTTGCCTACTTACCCACAGATACGCAGTATTTT,CASSRTLAYLPTDTQYF
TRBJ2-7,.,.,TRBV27,TGTGCCAGCAGTCCCCGATCTCCTCCCTACGAGCAGTACTTC,CASSPRSPPYEQYF
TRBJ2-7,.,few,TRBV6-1,TGTGCCAGCAGTGAAGGGGGCTACGAGCAGTACTTC,CASSEGGYEQYF
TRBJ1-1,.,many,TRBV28,TGTGCCAGCAGTTTACGCAACTTTGAAGCTTTCTTT,CASSLRNFEAFF
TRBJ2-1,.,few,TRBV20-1,TGCAGTGCTAGGGCGGGTAGTTACAATGAGCAGTTCTTC,CSARAGSYNEQFF
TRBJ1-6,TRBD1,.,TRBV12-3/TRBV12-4,TGTGCCAGCCGAAGAGGGGGGACAGGGAATTCACCCCTCCACTTT,CASRRGGTGNSPLHF
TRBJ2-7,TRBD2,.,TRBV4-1,TGCGCCAGCAGAATCACTAGCGGGGGTTCCTACGAGCAGTACTTC,CASRITSGGSYEQYF
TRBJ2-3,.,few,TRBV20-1,TGCAGTGCTAGAGCGGCTATCACAGATACGCAGTATTTT,CSARAAITDTQYF